This T cell receptor (beta chain) was documented in a study of T cells expressing NK-cell markers (TCRdb year 2020). At the level of the whole study: Three sorted T-cell subsets (CD3+CD56+NKG2C+, CD3+CD56+NKG2C- and CD3+CD56-NKG2C+) from under ten donors had their TCR beta-chain repertoires profiled. Of the eight sequenced donors, seven were found to be HCMV-seropositive and one was found to be HCMV-seronegative. The study sequenced eight donors, all healthy volunteers chosen at random: three men and five women. Illumina HiSeq 2000/2500, MiSeq or NextSeq was used to sequence libraries as 2 x 150 bp reads. General conclusions and limits of the study: In a handful of donors, the dominant CD3+CD56+NKG2C+ clonotypes were among the top 10 CD8+ clonotypes and accounted for roughly 1.0-8% of CD8+ T cells. Those dominant clonotypes were again the most abundant among CD3+CD56-NKG2C+ cells in a few donors, at about 25-60.1%. Whether the expanded NKG2C-expressing T cell clones were specific for HCMV antigens remained unclear.

From a lookup of the germline V gene, CDR1 and CDR2 are MDHEN and SYDVKM. The CDR3 measures 14 amino acids from cysteine to phenylalanine. No DNA appears here. To determine HCMV serostatus, a commercial ELISA kit was used to detect HCMV-specific IgG in serum. Ficoll density gradient centrifugation was used to isolate peripheral blood mononuclear cells from blood. TCRdb lists the instrument as Illumina HiSeq 2000. 5'RACE template switching, by which a universal primer site and unique molecular identifiers were added, was used to make TCR beta cDNA libraries. cDNA synthesis was primed from the TCR beta constant segment and was followed by two successive PCR amplification steps. The original pipeline was this. Reads were demultiplexed and grouped by UMI with MIGEC, and clonotypes were assembled and quantified with MiTCR. Only TCR cDNA sequences supported by at least two reads were kept to exclude erroneous sequences. The tcR package was used for downstream repertoire analysis, and clonotypes were matched across fractions by CDR3 nucleotide sequence plus V segment. VDJmatch was used to annotate antigen specificity against VDJdb, with one amino acid substitution in CDR3 permitted. Reprocessed by TCRdb, the reads give a single entry per CDR3 protein sequence, without DNA. The authors' filters were not applied to this entry. The sample table gives 150,000 to 200,000 distinct CDR3 sequences. The ten largest make up 20% to 25% of the sample.

A note on this clonotype: Which antigen it targets is not known.

The specimen was blood T cells: a sorted CD56 or NKG2C T cell subset, CD4+ or CD8+ T cells, or bulk PBMC T cells (not recorded which). The V and J genes are TRBV28 and TRBJ1-5; the TCRdb call, TRBD1, lacks DNA for checking. The clonotype was recovered from a man aged 18 to 69 in good health. The CDR3 sequence is CASSSPGGGQPQHF.